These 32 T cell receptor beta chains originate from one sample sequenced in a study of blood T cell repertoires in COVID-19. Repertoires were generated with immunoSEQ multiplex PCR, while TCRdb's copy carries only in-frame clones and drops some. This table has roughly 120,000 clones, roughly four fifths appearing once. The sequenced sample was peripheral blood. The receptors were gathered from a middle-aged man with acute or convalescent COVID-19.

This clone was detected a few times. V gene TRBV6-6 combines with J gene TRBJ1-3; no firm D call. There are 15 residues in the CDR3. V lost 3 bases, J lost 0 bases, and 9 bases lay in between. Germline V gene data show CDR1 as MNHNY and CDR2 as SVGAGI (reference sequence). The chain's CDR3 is CASSYFGVSGNTIYF. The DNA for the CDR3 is TGTGCCAGCAGTTATTTCGGGGTCTCTGGAAACACCATATATTTT.

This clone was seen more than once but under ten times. The CDR3 DNA reads TGTGCCAGCAGCGTAGGACTCCGGGACTACCTAAAATACAATGAGCAGTTCTTC. Amino acids: CASSVGLRDYLKYNEQFF. V is TRBV9 and J is TRBJ2-1, with TRBD2 identical over 7 bases. Germline V gives CDR1 SGDLS, CDR2 YYNGEE. The V and J ends lost 0 bases and 4 bases, in that order; junction bases with no gene match: 13. This CDR3 region has 18 residues.

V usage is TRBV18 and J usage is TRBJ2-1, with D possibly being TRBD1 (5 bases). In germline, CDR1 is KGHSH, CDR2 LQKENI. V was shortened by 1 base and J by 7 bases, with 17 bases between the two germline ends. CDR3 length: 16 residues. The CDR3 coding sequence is TGTGCCAGCTCACCACTCGGCGCCAGGGTTAGGAATGAGCAGTTCTTC. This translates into CASSPLGARVRNEQFF. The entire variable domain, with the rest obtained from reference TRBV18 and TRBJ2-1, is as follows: NAGVMQNPRHLVRRRGQEARLRCSPMKGHSHVYWYRQLPEEGLKFMVYLQKENIIDESGMPKERFSAEFPKEGPSILRIQQVVRGDSAAYFCASSPLGARVRNEQFFGPGTRLTVL.

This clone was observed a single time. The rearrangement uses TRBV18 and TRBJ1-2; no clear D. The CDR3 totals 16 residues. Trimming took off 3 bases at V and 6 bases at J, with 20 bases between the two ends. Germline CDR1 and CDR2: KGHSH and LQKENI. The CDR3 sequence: CASSPSRQSGVHGYTF. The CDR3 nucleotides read TGTGCCAGCTCACCTTCACGGCAATCGGGAGTGCATGGCTACACCTTC. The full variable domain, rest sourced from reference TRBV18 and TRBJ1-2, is NAGVMQNPRHLVRRRGQEARLRCSPMKGHSHVYWYRQLPEEGLKFMVYLQKENIIDESGMPKERFSAEFPKEGPSILRIQQVVRGDSAAYFCASSPSRQSGVHGYTFGSGTRLTVV.

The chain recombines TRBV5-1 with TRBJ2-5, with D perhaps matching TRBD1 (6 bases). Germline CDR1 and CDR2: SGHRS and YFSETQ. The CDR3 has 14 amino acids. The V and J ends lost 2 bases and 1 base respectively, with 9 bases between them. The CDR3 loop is CASSFGQSQETQYF. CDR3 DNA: TGCGCCAGCAGCTTTGGACAGTCCCAAGAGACCCAGTACTTC.

The CDR3 DNA reads TGTGCCAGCAGTGAGGGCAGCTTCTATGGCTACACCTTC. It yields the protein CASSEGSFYGYTF. The chain combines TRBV27 with TRBJ1-2; D ambiguous. Trimming left V 5 bases short and J 4 bases short, with 11 bases between. The CDR3 sequence is 13 residues long. The germline V gene encodes CDR1 MNHEY and CDR2 SMNVEV (reference sequence).

In nucleotides, the CDR3 is TGTGCCAGCAGCTTACACAGGATTGTGATAAGGGACACTGAAGCTTTCTTT. This translates into CASSLHRIVIRDTEAFF. This chain links TRBV13 with TRBJ1-1, with D tentatively TRBD1 (5 bases). This CDR3 spans 17 amino acids. CDR1 is PRHDT and CDR2 is FYEKMQ in the germline V gene (reference sequence). Trimming pared 2 bases from V and 3 bases from J, leaving 19 bases between.

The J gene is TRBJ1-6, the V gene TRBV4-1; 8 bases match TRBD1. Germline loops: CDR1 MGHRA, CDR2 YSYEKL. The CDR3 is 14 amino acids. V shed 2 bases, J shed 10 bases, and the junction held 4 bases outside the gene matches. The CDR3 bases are TGCGCCAGCAGCCAATACAGGGGGGCCTCACCCCTCCACTTT. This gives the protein CASSQYRGASPLHF.

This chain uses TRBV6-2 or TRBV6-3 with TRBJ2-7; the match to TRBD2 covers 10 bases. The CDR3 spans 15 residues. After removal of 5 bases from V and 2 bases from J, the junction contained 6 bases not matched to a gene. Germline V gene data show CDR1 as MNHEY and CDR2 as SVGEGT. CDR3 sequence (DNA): TGTGCCAGCAGTCCCGGGACTAGCGAAACCTACGAGCAGTACTTC. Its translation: CASSPGTSETYEQYF.

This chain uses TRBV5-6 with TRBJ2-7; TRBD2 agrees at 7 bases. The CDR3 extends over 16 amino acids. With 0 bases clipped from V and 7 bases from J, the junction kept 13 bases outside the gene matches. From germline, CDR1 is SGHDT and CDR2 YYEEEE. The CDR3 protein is CASSLVAGQESSEQYF. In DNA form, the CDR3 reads TGTGCCAGCAGCTTGGTAGCGGGTCAAGAATCGAGTGAGCAGTACTTC.

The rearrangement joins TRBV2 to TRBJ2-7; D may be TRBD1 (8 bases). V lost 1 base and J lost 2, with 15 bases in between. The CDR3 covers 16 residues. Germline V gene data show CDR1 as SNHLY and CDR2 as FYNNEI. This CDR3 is CASSEGGGQAAYEQYF. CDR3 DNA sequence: TGTGCCAGCAGTGAAGGGGGGGGACAGGCAGCCTACGAGCAGTACTTC.

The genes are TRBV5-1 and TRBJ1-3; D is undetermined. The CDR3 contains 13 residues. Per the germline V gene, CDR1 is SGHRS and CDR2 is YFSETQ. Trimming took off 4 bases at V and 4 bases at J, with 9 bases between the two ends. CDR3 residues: CASSPQTGNTIYF. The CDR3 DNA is TGCGCCAGCAGCCCCCAGACAGGAAACACCATATATTTT.

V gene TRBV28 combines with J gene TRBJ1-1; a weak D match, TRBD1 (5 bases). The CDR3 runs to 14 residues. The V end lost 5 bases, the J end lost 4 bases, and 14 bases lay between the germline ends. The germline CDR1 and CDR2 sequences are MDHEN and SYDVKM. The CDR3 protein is CASSTLGGGTEAFF. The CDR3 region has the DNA TGTGCCAGCAGTACCCTCGGGGGTGGCACTGAAGCTTTCTTT.

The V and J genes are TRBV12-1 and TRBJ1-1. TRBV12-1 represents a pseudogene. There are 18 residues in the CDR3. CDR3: CASSLRTAGPYMNTEAFF. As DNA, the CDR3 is TGTGCCAGCAGCTTACGGACGGCGGGGCCTTACATGAACACTGAAGCTTTCTTT.

The DNA of the CDR3 is TGTGCCAGCAGTGAAGCGGACAGGGCGGGAAACACCATATATTTT. Translating gives CASSEADRAGNTIYF. V gene TRBV2 combines with J gene TRBJ1-3, with 8 bases that match TRBD1. From germline, CDR1 is SNHLY and CDR2 FYNNEI. There are 15 residues in the CDR3. V shed 0 bases, J shed 4 bases, and the junction held 2 bases outside the gene matches.

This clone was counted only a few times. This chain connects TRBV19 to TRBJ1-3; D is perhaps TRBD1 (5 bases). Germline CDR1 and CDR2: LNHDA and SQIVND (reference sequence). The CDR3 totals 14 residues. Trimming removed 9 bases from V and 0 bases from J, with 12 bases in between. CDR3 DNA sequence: TGTGCCAGCAAAGACAGAGCCTCTGGAAACACCATATATTTT. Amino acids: CASKDRASGNTIYF. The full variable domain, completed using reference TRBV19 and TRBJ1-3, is DGGITQSPKYLFRKEGQNVTLSCEQNLNHDAMYWYRQDPGQGLRLIYYSQIVNDFQKGDIAEGYSVSREKKESFPLTVTSAQKNPTAFYLCASKDRASGNTIYFGEGSWLTVV.

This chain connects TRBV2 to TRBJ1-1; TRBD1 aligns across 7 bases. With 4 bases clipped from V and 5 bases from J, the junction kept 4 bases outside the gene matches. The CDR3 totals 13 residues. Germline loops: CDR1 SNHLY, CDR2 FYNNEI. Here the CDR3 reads CASSGQGTTEAFF. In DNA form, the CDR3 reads TGTGCCAGCAGTGGACAGGGAACGACTGAAGCTTTCTTT.

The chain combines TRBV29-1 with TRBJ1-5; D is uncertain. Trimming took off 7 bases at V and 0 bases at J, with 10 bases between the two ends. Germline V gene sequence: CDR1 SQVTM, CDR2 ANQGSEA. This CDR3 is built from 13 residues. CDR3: CSARTDSNQPQHF. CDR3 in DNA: TGCAGCGCTAGAACAGATAGCAATCAGCCCCAGCATTTT.

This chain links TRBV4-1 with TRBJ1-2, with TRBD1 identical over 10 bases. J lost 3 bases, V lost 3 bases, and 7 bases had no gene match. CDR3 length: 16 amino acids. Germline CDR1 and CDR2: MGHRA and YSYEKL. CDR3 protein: CASSQSTGGGYYGYTF. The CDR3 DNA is TGCGCCAGCAGCCAGTCGACAGGGGGCGGCTACTATGGCTACACCTTC.

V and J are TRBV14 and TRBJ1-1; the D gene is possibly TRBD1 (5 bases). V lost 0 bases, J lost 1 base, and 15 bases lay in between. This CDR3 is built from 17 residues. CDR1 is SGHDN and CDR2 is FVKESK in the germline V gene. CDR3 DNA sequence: TGTGCCAGCAGCCAAGATCCGTGGGCAGGGCCGAACACTGAAGCTTTCTTT. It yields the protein CASSQDPWAGPNTEAFF.

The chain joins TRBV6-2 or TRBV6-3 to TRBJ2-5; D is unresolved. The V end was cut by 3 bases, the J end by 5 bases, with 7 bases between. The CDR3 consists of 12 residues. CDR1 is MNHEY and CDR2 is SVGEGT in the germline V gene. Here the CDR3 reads CASSYIFETQYF. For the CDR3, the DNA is TGTGCCAGCAGTTATATTTTCGAGACCCAGTACTTC.

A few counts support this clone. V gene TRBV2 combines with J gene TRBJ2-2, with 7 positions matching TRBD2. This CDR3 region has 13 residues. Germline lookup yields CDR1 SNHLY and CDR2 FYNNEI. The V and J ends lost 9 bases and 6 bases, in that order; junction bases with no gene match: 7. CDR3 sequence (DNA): TGTGCCAGTACTAGCGCTTCTGCCGGGGAGCTGTTTTTT. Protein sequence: CASTSASAGELFF.

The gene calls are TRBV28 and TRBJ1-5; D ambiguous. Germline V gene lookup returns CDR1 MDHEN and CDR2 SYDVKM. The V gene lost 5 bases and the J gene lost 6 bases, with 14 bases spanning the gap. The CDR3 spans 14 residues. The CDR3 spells CASSPRYRSQPQHF. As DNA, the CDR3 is TGTGCCAGCAGTCCCCGGTACAGATCTCAGCCCCAGCATTTT.

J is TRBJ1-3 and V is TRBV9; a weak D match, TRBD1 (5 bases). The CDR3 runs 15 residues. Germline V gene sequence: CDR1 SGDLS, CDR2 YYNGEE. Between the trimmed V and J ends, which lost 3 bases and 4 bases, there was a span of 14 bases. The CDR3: CASSGRDGKGNTIYF. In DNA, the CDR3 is TGTGCCAGCAGCGGGCGGGACGGAAAGGGAAACACCATATATTTT.

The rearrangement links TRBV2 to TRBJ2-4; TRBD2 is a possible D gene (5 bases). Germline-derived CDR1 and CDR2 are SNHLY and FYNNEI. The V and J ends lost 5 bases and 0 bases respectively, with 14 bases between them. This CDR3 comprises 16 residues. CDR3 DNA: TGTGCCAGCAGTCCATTCGGGGAACTAGCCAAAAACATTCAGTACTTC. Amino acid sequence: CASSPFGELAKNIQYF.

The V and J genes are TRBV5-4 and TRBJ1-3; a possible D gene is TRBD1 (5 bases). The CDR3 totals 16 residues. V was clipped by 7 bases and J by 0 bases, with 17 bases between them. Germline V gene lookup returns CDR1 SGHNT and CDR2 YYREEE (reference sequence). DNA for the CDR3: TGTGCCAGCTCCGGGCATCAGGGCGCCTCTGGAAACACCATATATTTT. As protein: CASSGHQGASGNTIYF.

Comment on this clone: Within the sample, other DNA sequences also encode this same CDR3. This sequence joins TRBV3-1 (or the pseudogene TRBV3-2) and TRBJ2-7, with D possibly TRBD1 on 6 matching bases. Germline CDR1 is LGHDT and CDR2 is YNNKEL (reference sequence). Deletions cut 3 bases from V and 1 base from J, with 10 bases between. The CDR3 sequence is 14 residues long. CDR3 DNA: TGTGCCAGCAGCCAGGGACAAGGATCCTACGAGCAGTACTTC. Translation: CASSQGQGSYEQYF.

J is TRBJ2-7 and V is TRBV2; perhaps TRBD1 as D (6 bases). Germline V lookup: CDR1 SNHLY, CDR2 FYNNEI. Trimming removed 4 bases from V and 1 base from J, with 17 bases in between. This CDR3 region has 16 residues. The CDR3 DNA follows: TGTGCCAGCAGTGTCCTACGGCAGGGGTTTTCCTACGAGCAGTACTTC. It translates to CASSVLRQGFSYEQYF.

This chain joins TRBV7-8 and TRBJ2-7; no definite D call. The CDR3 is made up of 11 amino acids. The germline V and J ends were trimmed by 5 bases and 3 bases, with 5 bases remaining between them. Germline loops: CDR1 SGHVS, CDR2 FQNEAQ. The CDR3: CASSTDYEQYF. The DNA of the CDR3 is TGTGCCAGCAGCACTGACTACGAGCAGTACTTC.

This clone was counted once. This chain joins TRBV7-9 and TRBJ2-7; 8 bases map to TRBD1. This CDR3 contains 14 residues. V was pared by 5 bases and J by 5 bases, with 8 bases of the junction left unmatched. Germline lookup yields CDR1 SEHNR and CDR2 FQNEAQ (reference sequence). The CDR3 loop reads CASSTGQGNNEQYF. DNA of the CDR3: TGTGCCAGCAGCACCGGACAGGGTAATAACGAGCAGTACTTC.

CDR3 sequence reads: CASSYSGIPEAFF. The CDR3 nucleotides are TGTGCCAGCAGTTATTCAGGAATACCTGAAGCTTTCTTT. The chain carries TRBV6-6 and TRBJ1-1; no reliable D call. The length of the CDR3 is 13 residues. Trimming took off 3 bases at V and 6 bases at J, with 11 bases between the two ends. CDR1 MNHNY and CDR2 SVGAGI come from the germline V gene (reference sequence).

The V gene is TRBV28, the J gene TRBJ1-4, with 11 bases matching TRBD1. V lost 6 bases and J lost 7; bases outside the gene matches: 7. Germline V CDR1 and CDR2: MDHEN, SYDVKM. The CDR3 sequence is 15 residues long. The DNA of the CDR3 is TGTGCCAGCAGCACCGGGACAGGGGGAGCTGAAAAACTGTTTTTT. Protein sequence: CASSTGTGGAEKLFF.